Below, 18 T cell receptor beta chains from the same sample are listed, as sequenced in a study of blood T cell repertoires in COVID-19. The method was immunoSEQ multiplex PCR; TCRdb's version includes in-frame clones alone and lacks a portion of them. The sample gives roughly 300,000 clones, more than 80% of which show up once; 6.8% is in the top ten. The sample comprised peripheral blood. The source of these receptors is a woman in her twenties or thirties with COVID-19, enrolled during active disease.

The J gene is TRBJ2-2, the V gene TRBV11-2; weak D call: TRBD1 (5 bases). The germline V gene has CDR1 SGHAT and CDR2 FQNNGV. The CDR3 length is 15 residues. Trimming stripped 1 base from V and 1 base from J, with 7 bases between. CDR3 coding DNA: TGTGCCAGCAGCTTAGCAGGGATGAACACCGGGGAGCTGTTTTTT. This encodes CASSLAGMNTGELFF. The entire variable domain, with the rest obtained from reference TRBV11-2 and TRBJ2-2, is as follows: EAGVAQSPRYKIIEKRQSVAFWCNPISGHATLYWYQQILGQGPKLLIQFQNNGVVDDSQLPKDRFSAERLKGVDSTLKIQPAKLEDSAVYLCASSLAGMNTGELFFGEGSRLTVL.

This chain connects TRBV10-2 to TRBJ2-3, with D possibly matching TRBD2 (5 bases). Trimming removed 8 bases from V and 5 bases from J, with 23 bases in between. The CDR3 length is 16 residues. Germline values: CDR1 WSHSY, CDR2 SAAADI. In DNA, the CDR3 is TGCGCCAGCTCCCCACCCACTAGACGGGTTGGAGATACGCAGTATTTT. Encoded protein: CASSPPTRRVGDTQYF.

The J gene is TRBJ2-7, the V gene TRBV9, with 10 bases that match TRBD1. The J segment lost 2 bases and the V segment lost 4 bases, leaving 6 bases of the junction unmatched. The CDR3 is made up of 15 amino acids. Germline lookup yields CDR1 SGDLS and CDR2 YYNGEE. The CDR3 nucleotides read TGTGCCAGCAGCCCGGGACAGGGGAGAACCTACGAGCAGTACTTC. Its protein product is CASSPGQGRTYEQYF.

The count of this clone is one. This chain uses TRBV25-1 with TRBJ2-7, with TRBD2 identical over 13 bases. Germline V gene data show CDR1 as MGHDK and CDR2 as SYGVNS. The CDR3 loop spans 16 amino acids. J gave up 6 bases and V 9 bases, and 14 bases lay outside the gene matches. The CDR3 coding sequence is TGTGCCAGTGGACTAGCGGGAGCGTCAACGAGGCGCGAGCAGTACTTC. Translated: CASGLAGASTRREQYF.

The CDR3 sequence is CASSLYAGGAYTF. CDR3 sequence (DNA): TGTGCCAGCAGTTTATACGCAGGGGGCGCTTACACCTTC. This sequence joins TRBV28 and TRBJ1-2, with 8 bases matching TRBD1. CDR1 is MDHEN and CDR2 is SYDVKM in the germline V gene. Trimming at V came to 1 base and at J to 11 bases, leaving 6 bases not matched to a gene. The CDR3 covers 13 residues.

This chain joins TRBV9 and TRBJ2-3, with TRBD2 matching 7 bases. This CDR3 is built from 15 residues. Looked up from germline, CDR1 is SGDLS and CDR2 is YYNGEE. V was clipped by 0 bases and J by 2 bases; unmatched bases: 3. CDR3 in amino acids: CASSVAGGTTDTQYF. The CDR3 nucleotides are TGTGCCAGCAGCGTAGCGGGGGGTACCACAGATACGCAGTATTTT.

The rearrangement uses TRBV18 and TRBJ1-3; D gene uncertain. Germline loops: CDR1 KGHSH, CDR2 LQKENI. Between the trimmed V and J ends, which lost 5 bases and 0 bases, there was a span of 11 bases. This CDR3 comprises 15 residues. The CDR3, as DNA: TGTGCCAGCTCATCCCGACTGAGCTCTGGAAACACCATATATTTT. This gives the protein CASSSRLSSGNTIYF.

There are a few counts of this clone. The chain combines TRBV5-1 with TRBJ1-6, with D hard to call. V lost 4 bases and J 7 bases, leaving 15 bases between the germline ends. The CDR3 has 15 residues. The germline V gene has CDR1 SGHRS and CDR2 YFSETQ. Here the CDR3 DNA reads TGCGCCAGCAGCCCTGACGGGGAGAGGAATTCACCCCTCCACTTT. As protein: CASSPDGERNSPLHF.

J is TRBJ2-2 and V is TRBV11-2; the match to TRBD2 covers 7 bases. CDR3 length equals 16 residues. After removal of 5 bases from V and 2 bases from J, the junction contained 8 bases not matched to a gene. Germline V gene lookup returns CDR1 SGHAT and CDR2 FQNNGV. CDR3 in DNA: TGTGCCAGCAGCCGGACCGGGACTACAAACACCGGGGAGCTGTTTTTT. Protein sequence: CASSRTGTTNTGELFF.

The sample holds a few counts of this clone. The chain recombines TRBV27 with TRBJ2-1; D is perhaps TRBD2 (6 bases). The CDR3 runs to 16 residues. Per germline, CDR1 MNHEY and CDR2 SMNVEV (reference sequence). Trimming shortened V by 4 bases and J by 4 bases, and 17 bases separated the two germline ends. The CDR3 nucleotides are TGTGCCAGCAGTTCCTGGACTAAAGCGGAATACAATGAGCAGTTCTTC. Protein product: CASSSWTKAEYNEQFF.

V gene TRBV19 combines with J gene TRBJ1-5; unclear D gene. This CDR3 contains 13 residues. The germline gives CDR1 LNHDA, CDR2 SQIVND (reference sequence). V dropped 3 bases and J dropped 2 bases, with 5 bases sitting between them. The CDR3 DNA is TGTGCCAGTAGTATTACAGGCAATCAGCCCCAGCATTTT. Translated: CASSITGNQPQHF.

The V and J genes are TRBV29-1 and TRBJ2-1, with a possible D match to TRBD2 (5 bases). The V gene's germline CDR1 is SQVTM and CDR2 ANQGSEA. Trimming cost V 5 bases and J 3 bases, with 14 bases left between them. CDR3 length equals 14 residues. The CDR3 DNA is TGCAGCGTTTTCTCCGTTCGGGGCTACAATGAGCAGTTCTTC. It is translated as CSVFSVRGYNEQFF.

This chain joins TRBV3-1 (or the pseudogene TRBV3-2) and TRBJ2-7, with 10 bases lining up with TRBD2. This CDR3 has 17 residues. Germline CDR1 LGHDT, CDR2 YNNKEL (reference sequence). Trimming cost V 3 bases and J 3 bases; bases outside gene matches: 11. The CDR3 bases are TGTGCCAGCAGCCACGCCCTAGCGGGAGAAGTTAGCTACGAGCAGTACTTC. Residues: CASSHALAGEVSYEQYF.

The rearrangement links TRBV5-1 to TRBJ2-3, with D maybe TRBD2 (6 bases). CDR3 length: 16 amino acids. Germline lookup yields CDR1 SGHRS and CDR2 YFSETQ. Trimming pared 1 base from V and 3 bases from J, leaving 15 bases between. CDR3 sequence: CASSLSAGSRTDTQYF. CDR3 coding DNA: TGCGCCAGCAGCTTGTCCGCCGGGAGTAGGACAGATACGCAGTATTTT.

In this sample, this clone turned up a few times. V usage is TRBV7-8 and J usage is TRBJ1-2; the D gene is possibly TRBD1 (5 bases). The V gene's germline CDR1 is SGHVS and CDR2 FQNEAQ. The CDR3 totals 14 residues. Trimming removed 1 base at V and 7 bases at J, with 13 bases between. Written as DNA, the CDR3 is TGTGCCAGCAGCTTAGACGTCGCAGGGATTGGCTACACCTTC. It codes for CASSLDVAGIGYTF.

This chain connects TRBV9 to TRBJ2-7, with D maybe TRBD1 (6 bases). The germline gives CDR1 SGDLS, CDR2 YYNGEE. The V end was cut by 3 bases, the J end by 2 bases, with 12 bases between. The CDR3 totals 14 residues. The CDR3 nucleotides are TGTGCCAGCAGCGAGGGACATGTACCCTACGAGCAGTACTTC. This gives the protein CASSEGHVPYEQYF.

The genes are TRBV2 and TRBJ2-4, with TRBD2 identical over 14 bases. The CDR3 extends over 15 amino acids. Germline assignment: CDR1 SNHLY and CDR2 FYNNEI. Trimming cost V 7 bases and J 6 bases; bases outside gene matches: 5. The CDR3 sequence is CASKGTSGGRNIQYF. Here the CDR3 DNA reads TGTGCCAGCAAGGGGACTAGCGGGGGAAGAAACATTCAGTACTTC.

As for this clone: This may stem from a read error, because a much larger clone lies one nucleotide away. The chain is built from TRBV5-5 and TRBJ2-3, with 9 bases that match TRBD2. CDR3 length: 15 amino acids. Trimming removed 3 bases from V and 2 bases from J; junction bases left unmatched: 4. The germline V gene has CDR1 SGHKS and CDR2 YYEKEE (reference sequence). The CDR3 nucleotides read TGTGCCAGCAGCTCGGGACTAGCCCACACAGATACGCAGTATTTT. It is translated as CASSSGLAHTDTQYF. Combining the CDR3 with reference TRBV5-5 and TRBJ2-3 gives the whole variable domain DAGVTQSPTHLIKTRGQQVTLRCSPISGHKSVSWYQQVLGQGPQFIFQYYEKEERGRGNFPDRFSARQFPNYSSELNVNALLLGDSALYLCASSSGLAHTDTQYFGPGTRLTVL.